Sequencing of this T cell receptor beta chain was carried out in a study of T-cell memory formation after mild COVID-19. Study findings and constraints: Memory cells collected pre-infection included some clones that later responded, suggesting cross-reactive memory joined. CD4+ clones that contracted lay mainly in CM and EM; CD8+ ones lay in EMRA.

The CDR3 runs to 19 residues. The germline CDR1 and CDR2 sequences are SGHTA and FQGNSA. Trimming took 0 bases from V and 6 from J; bases not matched to a gene: 14. TCRdb passed the 5' RACE reads through MiXCR, listing each CDR3 protein once. The table lists some 310,000 distinct CDR3 sequences, less than 25% of them singletons. This clonotype has just a few counts. Its antigen remains unknown. The chain joins TRBV7-2 to TRBJ2-3; 11 bases agree with TRBD2. This clonotype was sampled from a man younger than 35 who had mild COVID-19 (a few samples of this study predate the infection). Cell type and time point are not known. Material for sequencing was PBMCs or a T cell subset sorted from them (not recorded which). CDR3 protein: CASSLAYSTTGLAVDTQYF. In DNA form, the CDR3 reads TGTGCCAGCAGCTTAGCCTATAGCACCACGGGACTAGCGGTTGATACGCAGTATTTT.